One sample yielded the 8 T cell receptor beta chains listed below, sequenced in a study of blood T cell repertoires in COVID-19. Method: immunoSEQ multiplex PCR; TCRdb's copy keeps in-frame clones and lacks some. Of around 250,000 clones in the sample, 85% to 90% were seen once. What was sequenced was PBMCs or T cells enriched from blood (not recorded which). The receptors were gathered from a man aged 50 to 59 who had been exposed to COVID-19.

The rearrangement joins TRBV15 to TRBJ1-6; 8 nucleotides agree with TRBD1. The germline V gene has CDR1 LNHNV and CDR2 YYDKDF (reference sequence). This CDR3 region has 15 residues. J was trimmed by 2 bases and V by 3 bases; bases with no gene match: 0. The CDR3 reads CATSRDRAYNSPLHF. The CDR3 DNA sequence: TGTGCCACCAGCAGGGACAGGGCCTATAATTCACCCCTCCACTTT.

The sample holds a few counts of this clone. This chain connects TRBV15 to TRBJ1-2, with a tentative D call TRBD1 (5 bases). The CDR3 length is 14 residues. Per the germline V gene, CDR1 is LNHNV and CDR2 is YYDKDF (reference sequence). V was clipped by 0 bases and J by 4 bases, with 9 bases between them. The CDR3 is CATSRDQTVYGYTF. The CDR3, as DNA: TGTGCCACCAGCAGAGATCAGACAGTCTATGGCTACACCTTC. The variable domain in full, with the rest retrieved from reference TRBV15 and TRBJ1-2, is DAMVIQNPRYQVTQFGKPVTLSCSQTLNHNVMYWYQQKSSQAPKLLFHYYDKDFNNEADTPDNFQSRRPNTSFCFLDIRSPGLGDTAMYLCATSRDQTVYGYTFGSGTRLTVV.

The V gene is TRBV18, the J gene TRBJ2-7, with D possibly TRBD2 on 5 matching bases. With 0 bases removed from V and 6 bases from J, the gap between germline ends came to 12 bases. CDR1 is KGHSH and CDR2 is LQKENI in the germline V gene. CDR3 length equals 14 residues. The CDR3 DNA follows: TGTGCCAGCTCACCACCGGGAGACCCAAGCGAGCAGTACGTC. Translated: CASSPPGDPSEQYV.

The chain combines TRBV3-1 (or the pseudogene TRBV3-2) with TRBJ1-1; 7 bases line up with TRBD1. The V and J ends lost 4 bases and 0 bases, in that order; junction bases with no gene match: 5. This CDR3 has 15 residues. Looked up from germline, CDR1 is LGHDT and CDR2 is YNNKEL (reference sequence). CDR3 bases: TGTGCCAGCAGCCTCGCAGGGGGGATGAACACTGAAGCTTTCTTT. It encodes CASSLAGGMNTEAFF.

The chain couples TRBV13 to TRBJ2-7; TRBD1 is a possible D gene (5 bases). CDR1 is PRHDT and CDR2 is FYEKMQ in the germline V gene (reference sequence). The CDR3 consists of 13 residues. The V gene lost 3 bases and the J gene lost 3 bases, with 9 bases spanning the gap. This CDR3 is CASSFRQGYEQYF. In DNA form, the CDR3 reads TGTGCCAGCAGCTTTAGGCAGGGCTACGAGCAGTACTTC. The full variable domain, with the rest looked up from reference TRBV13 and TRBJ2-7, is AAGVIQSPRHLIKEKRETATLKCYPIPRHDTVYWYQQGPGQDPQFLISFYEKMQSDKGSIPDRFSAQQFSDYHSELNMSSLELGDSALYFCASSFRQGYEQYFGPGTRLTVT.

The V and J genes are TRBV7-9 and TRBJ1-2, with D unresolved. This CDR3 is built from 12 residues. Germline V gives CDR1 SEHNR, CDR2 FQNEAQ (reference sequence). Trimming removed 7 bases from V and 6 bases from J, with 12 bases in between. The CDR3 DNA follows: TGTGCCAGCAACCTATTTGAAAATGGCTACACCTTC. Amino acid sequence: CASNLFENGYTF.

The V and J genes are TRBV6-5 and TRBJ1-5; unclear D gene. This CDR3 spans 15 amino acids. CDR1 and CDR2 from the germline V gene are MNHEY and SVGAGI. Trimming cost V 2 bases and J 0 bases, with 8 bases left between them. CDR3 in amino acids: CASSYSSHSNQPQHF. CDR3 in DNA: TGTGCCAGCAGTTACAGTAGCCATAGCAATCAGCCCCAGCATTTT.

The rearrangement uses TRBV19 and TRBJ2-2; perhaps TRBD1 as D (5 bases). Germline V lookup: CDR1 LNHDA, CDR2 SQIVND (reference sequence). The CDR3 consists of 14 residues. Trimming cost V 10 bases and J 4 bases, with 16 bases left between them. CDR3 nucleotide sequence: TGTGCCACGTCGACACTCGACAGCACCGGGGAGCTGTTTTTT. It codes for CATSTLDSTGELFF.